This T cell receptor beta chain was observed in a study of blood T cell repertoires in COVID-19. Whole-study context: Both acute and convalescent COVID-19 samples were obtained from the United States, Italy and Spain.

Authors' analysis steps: Quantification of nucleated cells was approximated via reference gene primer amplification. The method was immunoSEQ multiplex PCR; TCRdb's version includes in-frame clones alone and lacks a portion of them. D and trimming come from the DNA, and the V and J calls and clone size come from that table. The profile shows about 140,000 clones, roughly four fifths of them singletons. The CDR3 is 12 amino acids. Germline V lookup: CDR1 SNHLY, CDR2 FYNNEI. The ends were cut back, 8 bases at V and 5 bases at J, with 9 bases in the middle. The chain carries TRBV2 and TRBJ2-2; D might be TRBD2 (6 bases). The sequence derives from a woman of 80 years or more with acute or convalescent COVID-19. Sequencing was performed on peripheral blood. DNA for the CDR3: TGTGCCAGCTGGGGGGTTACCGGGGAGCTGTTTTTT. It specifies CASWGVTGELFF.